This T cell receptor beta chain was found in a study of PD-L1 blockade in urothelial cancer. At the level of the study: It was around 2014 that patients started atezolizumab at 1,200 mg intravenously every 3 weeks. Blood-derived samples held a median around 140,000 T cells.

Spike-ins of synthetic TCR analog templates went into each PCR. TCRdb keeps only in-frame clones here, not all; method: immunoSEQ multiplex PCR. The data contain under 95,000 clones, around 84% of them singletons. Time point meaning: pretreatment peripheral blood. Per-patient samples, pretreatment and on-treatment, numbered 1 to 8. The length of the CDR3 is 15 residues. Looked up from germline, CDR1 is LNHDA and CDR2 is SQIVND (reference sequence). With V trimmed by 4 bases and J by 2 bases, 6 bases remained unmatched. The receptor's source is a woman in her seventies with urothelial cancer. The chain recombines TRBV19 with TRBJ2-7; 9 nucleotides line up with TRBD1. Specimen: PBMCs, collected around atezolizumab (anti-PD-L1) treatment. CDR3 loop: CASSTEDRGAYEQYF. The CDR3 DNA is TGTGCCAGTAGTACCGAGGACAGGGGCGCCTACGAGCAGTACTTC.